This T cell receptor (beta chain) emerged from a study of T cell clusters in autoimmune cytopenias. Findings of the study overall: Compared with active autoimmune hepatitis patients, healthy donors showed roughly 2.7-fold more exclusive TRB clusters.

About this clonotype itself: Its target is unknown.

Germline CDR1 SGHNT, CDR2 YYREEE (reference sequence). The CDR3 sequence is 15 residues long. Multiplex touch-down PCR amplified TRB using TRB-A and TRB-B pools in one tube. From the multiplex PCR reads, TCRdb lists one entry per CDR3 protein and no DNA. This sample's table reports about 6,800 distinct CDR3 sequences. TRB was amplified from roughly 250 ng of peripheral blood genomic DNA per sample. This TCR was recovered from a human donor with an autoimmune cytopenia or autoimmune hepatitis (not recorded which). The J gene is TRBJ2-5, the V gene TRBV5-4; TCRdb's D call, TRBD2, is unchecked because there is no DNA. The sequenced sample consisted of peripheral blood. CDR3: CASSRLAGLRETQYF.